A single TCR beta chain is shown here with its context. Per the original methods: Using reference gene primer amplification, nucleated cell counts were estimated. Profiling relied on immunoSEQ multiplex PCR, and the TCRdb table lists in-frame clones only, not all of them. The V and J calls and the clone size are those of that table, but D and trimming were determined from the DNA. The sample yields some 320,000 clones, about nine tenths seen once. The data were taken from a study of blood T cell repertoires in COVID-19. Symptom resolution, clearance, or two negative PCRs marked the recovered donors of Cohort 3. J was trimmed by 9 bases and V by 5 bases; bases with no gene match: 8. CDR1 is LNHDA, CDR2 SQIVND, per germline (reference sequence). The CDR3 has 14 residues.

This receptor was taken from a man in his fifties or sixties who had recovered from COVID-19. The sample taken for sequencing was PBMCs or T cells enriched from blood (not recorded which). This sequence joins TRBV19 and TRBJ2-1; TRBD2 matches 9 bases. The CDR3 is CASSPSGIVGEQFF. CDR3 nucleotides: TGTGCCAGTAGTCCTAGCGGGATAGTGGGTGAGCAGTTCTTC.